These T cell receptor beta chains were read from a single sample in a study of metastatic and nonmetastatic thyroid tumors. TCRdb re-called the PCR reads via MiXCR. The table lists 4,000 or so clones, 36% of them singletons. The specimen sequenced was tumor tissue. The receptors come from a female donor with papillary thyroid cancer or a benign thyroid nodule (not recorded which). Some clones in this sample may be carry-over from other donors' samples. CDR3s include the opening cysteine and the closing phenylalanine or tryptophan. The D gene is left open where the match is weak. Clone size is not always given. Where it is, it says once, few, many or a class for expanded clones.

j_gene	v_gene	d_gene	abundance	CDR3aa	CDR3nt
TRBJ2-2	TRBV12-3/TRBV12-4	TRBD2	NA	CASSDRLAGLTGELFF	TGTGCCAGCAGTGATAGACTAGCGGGACTCACCGGGGAGCTGTTTTTT
TRBJ2-7	TRBV7-8	NA	NA	CASSGASAYEQYF	TGTGCCAGTTCCGGGGCGTCTGCCTACGAGCAGTACTTC
TRBJ2-5	TRBV6-2/TRBV6-3	TRBD1	few	CASSGTGVRGETQYF	TGTGCCAGCAGTGGGACAGGGGTTCGCGGAGAGACCCAGTACTTC
TRBJ2-2	TRBV7-8	TRBD1	NA	CASSLLGQRNTGELFF	TGTGCCAGCAGCTTGTTGGGACAGAGAAACACCGGGGAGCTGTTTTTT
TRBJ2-1	TRBV7-2	TRBD2	NA	CASSVAGGSYNEQFF	TGTGCCAGCAGCGTGGCGGGAGGATCCTACAATGAGCAGTTCTTC
TRBJ1-1	TRBV6-5	TRBD1	NA	CASSYSAGGTEAFF	TGTGCCAGCAGTTACTCGGCAGGGGGCACTGAAGCTTTCTTT
TRBJ2-3	TRBV11-2	NA	NA	CASSLGGSFDTDTQYF	TGTGCCAGCAGCTTAGGGGGTAGCTTTGATACAGATACGCAGTATTTT
TRBJ2-2	TRBV6-1	TRBD1	few	CASSGGTADYTRELFF	TGTGCCAGCAGTGGGGGGACAGCAGACTACACCAGGGAGCTGTTTTTT
TRBJ1-6	TRBV6-4	NA	NA	CASSDSGDGNSPLHF	TGTGCCAGCAGTGACTCAGGGGACGGGAATTCACCCCTCCACTTT
TRBJ1-6	TRBV6-1	NA	NA	CASKVSPLTPNSPLHF	TGTGCCAGCAAGGTTTCGCCGCTAACTCCAAATTCACCCCTCCACTTT